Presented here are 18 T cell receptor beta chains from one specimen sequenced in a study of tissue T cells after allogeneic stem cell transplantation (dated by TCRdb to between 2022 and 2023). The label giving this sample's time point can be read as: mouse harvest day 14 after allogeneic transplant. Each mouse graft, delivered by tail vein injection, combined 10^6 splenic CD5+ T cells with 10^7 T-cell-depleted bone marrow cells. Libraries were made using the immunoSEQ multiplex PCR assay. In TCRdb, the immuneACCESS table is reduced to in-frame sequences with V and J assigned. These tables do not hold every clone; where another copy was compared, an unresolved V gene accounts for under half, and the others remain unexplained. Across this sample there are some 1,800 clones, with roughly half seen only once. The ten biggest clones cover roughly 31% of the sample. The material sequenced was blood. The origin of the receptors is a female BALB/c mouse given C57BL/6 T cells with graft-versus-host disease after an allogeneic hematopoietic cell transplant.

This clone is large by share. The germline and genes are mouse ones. CDR3: CASSLWDTETLYF. The covered CDR3 bases are TGTGCCAGCAGTTTATGGGACACAGAAACGCTGTAT. The chain uses TRBV15 and TRBJ2-3; weak D call: TRBD1 (6 bases). The read gets to within 1 residue of the CDR3 end, and the germline J gene fills in the rest. V lost 2 bases and J 4 bases, leaving 7 bases between the germline ends. CDR1 is SGHND, CDR2 FRSKSL, per germline. CDR3 size: 13 residues.

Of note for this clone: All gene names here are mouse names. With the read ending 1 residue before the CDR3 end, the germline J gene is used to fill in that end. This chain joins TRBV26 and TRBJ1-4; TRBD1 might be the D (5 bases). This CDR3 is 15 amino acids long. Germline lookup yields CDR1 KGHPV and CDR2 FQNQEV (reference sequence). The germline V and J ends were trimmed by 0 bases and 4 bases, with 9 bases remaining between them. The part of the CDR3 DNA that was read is TGTGCCAGCAGTCTGTCGGCCAGGGACAACGAAAGATTATTT. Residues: CASSLSARDNERLF. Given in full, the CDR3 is CASSLSARDNERLFF.

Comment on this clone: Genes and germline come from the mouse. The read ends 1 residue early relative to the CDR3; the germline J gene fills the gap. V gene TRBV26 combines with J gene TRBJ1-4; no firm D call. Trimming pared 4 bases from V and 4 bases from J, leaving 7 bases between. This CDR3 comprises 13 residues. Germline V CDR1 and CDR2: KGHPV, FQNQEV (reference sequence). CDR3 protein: CASSPNNNERLFF. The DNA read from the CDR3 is TGTGCCAGCAGTCCGAACAACAACGAAAGATTATTT.

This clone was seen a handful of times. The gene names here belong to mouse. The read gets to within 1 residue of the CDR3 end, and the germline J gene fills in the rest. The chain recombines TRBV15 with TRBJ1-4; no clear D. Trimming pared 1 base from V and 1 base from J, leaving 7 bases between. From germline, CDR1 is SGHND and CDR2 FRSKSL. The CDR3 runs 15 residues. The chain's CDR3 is CASSLGWGSNERLFF. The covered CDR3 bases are TGTGCCAGCAGTTTAGGCTGGGGTTCCAACGAAAGATTATTT.

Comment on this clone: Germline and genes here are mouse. Partial CDR3 DNA: TGTGCCAGCAGTCAAGACAGGGGTTATGAACAGTAC. It specifies CASSQDRGYEQY. The whole CDR3 sequence is CASSQDRGYEQYF. The genes are TRBV13-1 and TRBJ2-7; 8 bases line up with TRBD1. The read halts 1 residue ahead of the CDR3 end, with the missing end drawn from the germline J gene. CDR1 NSHNY and CDR2 SYGAGN come from the germline V gene. The CDR3 covers 13 residues. The V gene end was trimmed by 4 bases and the J gene end by 4 bases; junction bases not matched to a gene: 4.

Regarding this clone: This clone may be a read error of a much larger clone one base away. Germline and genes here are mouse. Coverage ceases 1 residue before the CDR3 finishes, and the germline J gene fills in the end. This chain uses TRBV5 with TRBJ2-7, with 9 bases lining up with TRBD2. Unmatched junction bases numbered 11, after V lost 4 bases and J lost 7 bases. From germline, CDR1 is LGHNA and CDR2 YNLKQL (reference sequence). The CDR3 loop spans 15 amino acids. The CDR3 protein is CASSPGLGRLVEQYF. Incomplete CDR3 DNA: TGTGCCAGCAGCCCAGGACTGGGGCGGCTGGTGGAACAGTAC.

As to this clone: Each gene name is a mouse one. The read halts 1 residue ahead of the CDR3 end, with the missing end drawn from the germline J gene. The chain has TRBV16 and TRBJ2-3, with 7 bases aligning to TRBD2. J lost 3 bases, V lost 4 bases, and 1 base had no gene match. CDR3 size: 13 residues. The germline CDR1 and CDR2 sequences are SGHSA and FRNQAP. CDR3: CASSWGGAETLYF. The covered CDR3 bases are TGTGCAAGCAGCTGGGGGGGGGCAGAAACGCTGTAT. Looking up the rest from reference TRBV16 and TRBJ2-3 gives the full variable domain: NAGVIQTPRHKVTGKGQEATLWCEPISGHSAVFWYRQTIVQGLEFLTYFRNQAPIDDSGMPKERFSAQMPNQSHSTLKIQSTQPQDSAVYLCASSWGGAETLYFGSGTRLTVL.

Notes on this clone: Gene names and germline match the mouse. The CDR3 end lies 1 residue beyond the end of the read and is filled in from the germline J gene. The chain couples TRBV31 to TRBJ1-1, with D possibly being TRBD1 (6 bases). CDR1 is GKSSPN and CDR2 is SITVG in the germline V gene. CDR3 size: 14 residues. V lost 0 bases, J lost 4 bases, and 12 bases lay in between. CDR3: CAWSLARGGTEVFF. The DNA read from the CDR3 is TGTGCCTGGAGTCTCGCCAGGGGTGGCACAGAAGTCTTC.

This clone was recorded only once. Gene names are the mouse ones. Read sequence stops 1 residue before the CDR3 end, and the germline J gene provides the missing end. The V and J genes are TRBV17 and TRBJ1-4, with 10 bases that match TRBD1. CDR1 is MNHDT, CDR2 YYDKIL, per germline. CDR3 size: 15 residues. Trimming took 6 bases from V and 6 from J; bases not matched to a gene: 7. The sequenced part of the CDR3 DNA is TGTGCTAGCAGCCCTCCGGGACAGGGGTACGAAAGATTATTT. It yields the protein CASSPPGQGYERLF. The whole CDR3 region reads CASSPPGQGYERLFF.

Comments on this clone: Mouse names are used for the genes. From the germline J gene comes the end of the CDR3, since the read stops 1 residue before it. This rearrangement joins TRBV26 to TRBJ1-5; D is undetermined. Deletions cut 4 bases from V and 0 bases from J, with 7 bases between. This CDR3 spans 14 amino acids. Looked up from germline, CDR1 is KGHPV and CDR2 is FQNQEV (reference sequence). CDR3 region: CASSRSNNNQAPLF. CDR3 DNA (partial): TGTGCCAGCAGTCGGTCAAATAACAACCAGGCTCCGCTT. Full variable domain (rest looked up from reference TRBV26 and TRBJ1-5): NSKVIQTPRYLVKGQGQKAKMRCIPEKGHPVVFWYQQNKNNEFKFLINFQNQEVLQQIDMTEKRFSAECPSNSPCSLEIQSSEAGDSALYLCASSRSNNNQAPLFGEGTRLSVL.

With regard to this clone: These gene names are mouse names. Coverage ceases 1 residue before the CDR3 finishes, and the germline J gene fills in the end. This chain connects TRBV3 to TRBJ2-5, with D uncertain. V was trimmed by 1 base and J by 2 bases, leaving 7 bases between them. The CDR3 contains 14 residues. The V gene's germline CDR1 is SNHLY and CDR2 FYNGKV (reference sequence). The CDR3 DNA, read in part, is TGTGCCAGCAGCTTAGGGGGAGGCCAAGACACCCAGTAC. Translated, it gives CASSLGGGQDTQY. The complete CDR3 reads CASSLGGGQDTQYF.

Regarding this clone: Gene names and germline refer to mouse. Partial CDR3 DNA: TGTGCCAGCAGTCGGGGACAGGGAGCAAACACAGAAGTCTTC. As protein: CASSRGQGANTEVF. In full, the CDR3 reads CASSRGQGANTEVFF. This rearrangement joins TRBV26 to TRBJ1-1, with TRBD1 matching 9 bases. The DNA ends 1 residue before the CDR3 does, and the rest of the CDR3 is filled in from the germline J gene. Trimming at V came to 4 bases and at J to 0 bases, leaving 3 bases not matched to a gene. The CDR3 has 15 amino acids. The germline V gene has CDR1 KGHPV and CDR2 FQNQEV (reference sequence).

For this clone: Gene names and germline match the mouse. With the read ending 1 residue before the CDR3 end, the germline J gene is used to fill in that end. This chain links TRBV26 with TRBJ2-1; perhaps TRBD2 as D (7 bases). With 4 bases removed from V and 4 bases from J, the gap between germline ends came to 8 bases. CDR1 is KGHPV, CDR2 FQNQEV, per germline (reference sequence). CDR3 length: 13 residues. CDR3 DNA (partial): TGTGCCAGCAGTCGGGGGGCGTATGCTGAGCAGTTC. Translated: CASSRGAYAEQF. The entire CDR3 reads CASSRGAYAEQFF.

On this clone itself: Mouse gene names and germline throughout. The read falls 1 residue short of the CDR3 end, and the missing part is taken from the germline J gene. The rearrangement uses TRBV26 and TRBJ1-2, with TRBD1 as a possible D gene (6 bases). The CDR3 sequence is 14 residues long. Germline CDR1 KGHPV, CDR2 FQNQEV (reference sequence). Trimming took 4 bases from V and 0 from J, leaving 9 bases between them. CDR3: CASSRDIANSDYTF. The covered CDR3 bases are TGTGCCAGCAGTCGGGACATTGCAAACTCCGACTACACC.

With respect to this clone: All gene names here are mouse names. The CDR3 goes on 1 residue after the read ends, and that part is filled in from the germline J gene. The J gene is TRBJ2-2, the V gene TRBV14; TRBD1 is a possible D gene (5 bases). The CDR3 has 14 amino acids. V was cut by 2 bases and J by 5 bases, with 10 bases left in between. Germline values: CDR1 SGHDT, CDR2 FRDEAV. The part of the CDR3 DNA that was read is TGTGCCAGCAGTTTTCCCCGACAGACCGGGCAGCTCTAC. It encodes CASSFPRQTGQLY. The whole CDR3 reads CASSFPRQTGQLYF.

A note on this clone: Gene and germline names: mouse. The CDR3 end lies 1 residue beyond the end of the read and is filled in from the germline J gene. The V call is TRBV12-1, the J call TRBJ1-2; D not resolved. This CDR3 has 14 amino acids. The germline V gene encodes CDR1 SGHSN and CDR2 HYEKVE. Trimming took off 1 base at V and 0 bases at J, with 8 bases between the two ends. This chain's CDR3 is CASSLLTTNSDYTF. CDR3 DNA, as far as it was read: TGTGCCAGCTCTCTTTTGACAACAAACTCCGACTACACC.

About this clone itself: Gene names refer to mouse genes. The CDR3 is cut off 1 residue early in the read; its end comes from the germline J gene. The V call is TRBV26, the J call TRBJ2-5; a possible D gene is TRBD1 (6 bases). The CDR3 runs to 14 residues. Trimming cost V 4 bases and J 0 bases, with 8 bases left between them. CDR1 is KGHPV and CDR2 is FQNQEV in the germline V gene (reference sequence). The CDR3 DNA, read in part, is TGTGCCAGCAGTCCACAGGGTAACCAAGACACCCAGTAC. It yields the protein CASSPQGNQDTQY. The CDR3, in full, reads CASSPQGNQDTQYF.

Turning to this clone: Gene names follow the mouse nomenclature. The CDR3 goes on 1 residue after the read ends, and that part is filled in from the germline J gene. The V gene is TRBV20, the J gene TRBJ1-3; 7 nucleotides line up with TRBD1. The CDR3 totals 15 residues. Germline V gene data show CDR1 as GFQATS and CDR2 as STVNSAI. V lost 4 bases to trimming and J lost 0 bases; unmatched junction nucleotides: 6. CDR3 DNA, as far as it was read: TGTGGTGCTACCCGGGACAGAAATTCTGGAAATACGCTCTAT. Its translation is CGATRDRNSGNTLY. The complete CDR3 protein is CGATRDRNSGNTLYF.